This TCR beta chain is from a study of blood T cell repertoires in COVID-19. Study background: Sites in the United States, Italy and Spain provided acute and convalescent COVID-19 samples. From T cells, B-cell-depleted T cells, or PBMCs came the material, which was cDNA or gDNA.

Seattle participants joined during active infection and were tracked over time. CDR3 length: 14 amino acids. Germline trimming cut 5 bases from V and 5 bases from J; bases unmatched to any gene: 9. Germline lookup yields CDR1 SEHNR and CDR2 FQNEAQ (reference sequence). Profiled with immunoSEQ multiplex PCR; TCRdb holds only in-frame clones, not every one. Of roughly 150,000 clones in the sample, around 84% were seen once. This chain links TRBV7-9 with TRBJ2-7, with 7 bases that match TRBD1. This TCR was recovered from a woman between 50 and 59 years old with COVID-19, enrolled during active disease. Sequenced material: peripheral blood. The CDR3: CASSHRTGVHEQYF. In DNA, the CDR3 is TGTGCCAGCAGCCACCGGACAGGAGTCCACGAGCAGTACTTC.